This T cell receptor beta chain was identified during a study of shared clonotypes between healthy human individuals. Of note for this clone: The antigen is unknown.

The assay was immunoSEQ multiplex PCR, and TCRdb's table has in-frame clones only and misses some. The sample carries approximately 2.3 million clones, 90% to 95% recorded once. CDR1 and CDR2 from the germline V gene are GTSNPN and SVGIG (reference sequence). The CDR3 has 15 residues. V lost 3 bases, J lost 4 bases, and 18 bases lay in between. Study findings and constraints: Blood was the sole source, and tissue repertoires probably differ.

Into CD45RA+ naive and CD45RA-negative memory subsets, the CD4+ cells were split. The sequenced sample was naive CD4+ T cells from PBMCs. Described subset: CD45RA+ positively selected. The TCR comes from a man younger than 35 in good health. Some clones in this sample may be carry-over from other donors' samples. This chain uses TRBV30 with TRBJ1-2; possibly TRBD1 for D (6 bases). This chain's CDR3 is CAWRTSGAIGYGYTF. Written as DNA, the CDR3 is TGTGCCTGGAGGACCTCAGGGGCTATCGGCTATGGCTACACCTTC.